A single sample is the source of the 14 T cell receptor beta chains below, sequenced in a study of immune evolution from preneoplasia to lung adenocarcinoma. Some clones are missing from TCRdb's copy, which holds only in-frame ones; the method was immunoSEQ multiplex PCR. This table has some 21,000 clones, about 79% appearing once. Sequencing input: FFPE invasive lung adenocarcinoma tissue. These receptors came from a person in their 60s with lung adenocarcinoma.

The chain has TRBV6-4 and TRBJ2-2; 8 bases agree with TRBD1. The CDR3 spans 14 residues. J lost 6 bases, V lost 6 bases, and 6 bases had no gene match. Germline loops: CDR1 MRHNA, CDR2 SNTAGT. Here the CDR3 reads CASRETGEAGELFF. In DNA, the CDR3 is TGTGCCAGCAGAGAGACAGGGGAGGCCGGGGAGCTGTTTTTT.

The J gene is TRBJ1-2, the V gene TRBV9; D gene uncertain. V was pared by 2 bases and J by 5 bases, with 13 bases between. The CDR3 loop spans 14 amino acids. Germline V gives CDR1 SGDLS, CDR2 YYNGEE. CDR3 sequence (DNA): TGTGCCAGCAGCGTCGAACCAGACGGGTATGGCTACACCTTC. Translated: CASSVEPDGYGYTF.

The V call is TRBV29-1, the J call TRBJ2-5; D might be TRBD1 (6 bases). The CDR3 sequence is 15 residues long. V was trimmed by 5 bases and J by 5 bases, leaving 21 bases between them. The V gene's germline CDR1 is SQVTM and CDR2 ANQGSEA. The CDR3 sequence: CSVTRTVTPGETQYF. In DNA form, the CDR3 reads TGCAGCGTTACAAGGACAGTAACTCCGGGGGAGACCCAGTACTTC. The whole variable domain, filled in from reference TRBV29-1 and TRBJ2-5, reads SAVISQKPSRDICQRGTSLTIQCQVDSQVTMMFWYRQQPGQSLTLIATANQGSEATYESGFVIDKFPISRPNLTFSTLTVSNMSPEDSSIYLCSVTRTVTPGETQYFGPGTRLLVL.

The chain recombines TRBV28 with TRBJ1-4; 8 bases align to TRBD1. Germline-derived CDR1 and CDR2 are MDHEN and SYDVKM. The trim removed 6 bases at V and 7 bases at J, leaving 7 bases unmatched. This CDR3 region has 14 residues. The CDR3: CASRPGGGFEKLFF. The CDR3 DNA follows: TGTGCCAGCAGACCAGGGGGCGGATTTGAAAAACTGTTTTTT.

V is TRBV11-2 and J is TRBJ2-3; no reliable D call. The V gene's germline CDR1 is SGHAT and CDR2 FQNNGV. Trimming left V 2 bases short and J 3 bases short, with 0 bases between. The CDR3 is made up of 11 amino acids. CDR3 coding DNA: TGTGCCAGCAGCTTAACAGATACGCAGTATTTT. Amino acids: CASSLTDTQYF.

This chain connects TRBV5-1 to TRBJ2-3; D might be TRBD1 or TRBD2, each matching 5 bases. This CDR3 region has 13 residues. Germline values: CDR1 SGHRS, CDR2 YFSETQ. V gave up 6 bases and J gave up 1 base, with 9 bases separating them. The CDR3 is CASNRDGTDTQYF. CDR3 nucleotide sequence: TGCGCCAGCAACCGGGACGGCACAGATACGCAGTATTTT.

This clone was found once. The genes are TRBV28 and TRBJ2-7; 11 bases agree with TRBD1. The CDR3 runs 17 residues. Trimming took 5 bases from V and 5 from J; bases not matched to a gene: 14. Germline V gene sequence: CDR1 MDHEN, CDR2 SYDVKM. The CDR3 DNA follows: TGTGCCAGCAGTCCGTCCTCCGGGACAGGGGGTCGCCACGAGCAGTACTTC. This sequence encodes CASSPSSGTGGRHEQYF.

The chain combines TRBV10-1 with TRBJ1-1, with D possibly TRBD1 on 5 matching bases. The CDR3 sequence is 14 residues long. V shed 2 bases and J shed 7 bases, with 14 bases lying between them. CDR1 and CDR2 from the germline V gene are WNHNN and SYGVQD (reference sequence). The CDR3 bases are TGCGCCAGCAGTGAGGTGAAAGGACAAAATGAAGCTTTCTTT. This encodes CASSEVKGQNEAFF.

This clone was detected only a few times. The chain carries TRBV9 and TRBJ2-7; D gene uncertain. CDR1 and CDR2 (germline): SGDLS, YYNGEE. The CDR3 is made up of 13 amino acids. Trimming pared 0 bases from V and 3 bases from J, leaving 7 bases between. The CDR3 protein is CASSVASYYEQYF. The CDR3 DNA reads TGTGCCAGCAGCGTAGCGAGTTACTACGAGCAGTACTTC.

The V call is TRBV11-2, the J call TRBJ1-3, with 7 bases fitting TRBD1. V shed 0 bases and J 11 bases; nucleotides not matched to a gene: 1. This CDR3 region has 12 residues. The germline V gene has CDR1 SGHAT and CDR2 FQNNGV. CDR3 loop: CASSLEGGSIYF. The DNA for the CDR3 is TGTGCCAGCAGCTTAGAAGGGGGCTCCATATATTTT.

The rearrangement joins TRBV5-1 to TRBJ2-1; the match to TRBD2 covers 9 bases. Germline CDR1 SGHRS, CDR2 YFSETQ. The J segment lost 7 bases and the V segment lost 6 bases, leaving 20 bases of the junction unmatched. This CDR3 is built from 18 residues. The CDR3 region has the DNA TGCGCCAGCACCCCGGCCAGCGCGGGAGGGCTTACTCGGAATGAGCAGTTCTTC. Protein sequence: CASTPASAGGLTRNEQFF.

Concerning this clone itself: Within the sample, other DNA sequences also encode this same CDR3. As DNA, the CDR3 is TGTGCCAGCAGCCGGGACAGACAAGAGACCCAGTACTTC. Translation gives CASSRDRQETQYF. The chain couples TRBV11-3 to TRBJ2-5; 7 bases agree with TRBD1. CDR3 length equals 13 residues. Germline values: CDR1 SGHNT, CDR2 YENEEA. The junction had 2 bases not matched to a gene; V was cut back by 5 bases and J by 2 bases.

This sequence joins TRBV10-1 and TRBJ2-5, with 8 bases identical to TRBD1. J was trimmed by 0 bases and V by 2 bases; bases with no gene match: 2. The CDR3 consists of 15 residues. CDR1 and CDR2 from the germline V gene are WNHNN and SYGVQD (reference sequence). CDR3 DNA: TGCGCCAGCAGTGAGGGGACAGGCCACCAAGAGACCCAGTACTTC. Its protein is CASSEGTGHQETQYF.

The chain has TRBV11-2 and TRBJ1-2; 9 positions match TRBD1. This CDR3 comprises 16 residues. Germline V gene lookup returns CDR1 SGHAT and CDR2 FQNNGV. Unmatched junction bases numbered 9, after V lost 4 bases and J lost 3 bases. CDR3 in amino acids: CASSSLGTGRDYGYTF. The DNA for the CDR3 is TGTGCCAGCAGCTCACTCGGGACAGGGAGGGACTATGGCTACACCTTC. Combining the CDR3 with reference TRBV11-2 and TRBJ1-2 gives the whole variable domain EAGVAQSPRYKIIEKRQSVAFWCNPISGHATLYWYQQILGQGPKLLIQFQNNGVVDDSQLPKDRFSAERLKGVDSTLKIQPAKLEDSAVYLCASSSLGTGRDYGYTFGSGTRLTVV.